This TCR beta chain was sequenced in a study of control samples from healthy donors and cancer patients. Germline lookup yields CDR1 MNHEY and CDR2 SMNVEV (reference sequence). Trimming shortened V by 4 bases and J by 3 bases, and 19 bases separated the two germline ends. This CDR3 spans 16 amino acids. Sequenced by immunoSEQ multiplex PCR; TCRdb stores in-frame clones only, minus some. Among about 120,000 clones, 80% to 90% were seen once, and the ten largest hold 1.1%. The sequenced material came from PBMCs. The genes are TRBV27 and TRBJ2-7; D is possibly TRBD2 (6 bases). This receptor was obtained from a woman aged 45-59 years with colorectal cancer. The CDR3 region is CASSYKTGGGSYEQYF. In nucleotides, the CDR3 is TGTGCCAGCAGTTATAAAACCGGCGGAGGGAGCTACGAGCAGTACTTC.